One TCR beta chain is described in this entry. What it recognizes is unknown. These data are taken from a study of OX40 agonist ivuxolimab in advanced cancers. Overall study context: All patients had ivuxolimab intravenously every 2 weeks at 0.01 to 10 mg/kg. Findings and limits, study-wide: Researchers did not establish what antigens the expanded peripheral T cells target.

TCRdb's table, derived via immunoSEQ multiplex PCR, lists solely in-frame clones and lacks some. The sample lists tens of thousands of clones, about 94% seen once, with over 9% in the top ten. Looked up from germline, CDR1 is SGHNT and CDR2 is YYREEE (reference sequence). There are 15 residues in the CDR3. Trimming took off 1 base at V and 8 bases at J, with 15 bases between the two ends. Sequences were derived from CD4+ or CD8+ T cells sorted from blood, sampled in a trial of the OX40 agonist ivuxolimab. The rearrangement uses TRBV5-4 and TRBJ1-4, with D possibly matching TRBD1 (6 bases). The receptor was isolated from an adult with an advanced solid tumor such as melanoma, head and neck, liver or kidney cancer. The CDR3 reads CASSLFQERGEKLFF. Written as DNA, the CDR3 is TGTGCCAGCAGCTTGTTCCAGGAAAGGGGGGAAAAACTGTTTTTT.